This T cell receptor (beta chain) came from a study of breast tumors, draining lymph nodes, adjacent tissues. Concerning this clonotype: What it binds is not known.

TCRdb fed the multiplex PCR reads into MiXCR, producing one record per CDR3 protein. The sample has 50,000 to 85,000 distinct CDR3 sequences; 40% to 55% are singletons. General study results and limits: Luminal-like breast cancer showed significantly greater tumor-nontumor repertoire similarity than basal-like breast cancer did. The lymph node origin of tumor T cells was framed as consistent with a hypothesis, not demonstrated. Compared with lymph nodes, tumors were less diverse; compared with nontumor tissue, more.

Material for sequencing was breast tumor tissue. The sequence came from a female donor with breast cancer. Some clones in this sample may be carry-over from other donors' samples.

The CDR3 loop reads CASSLAGLGGPQHF. CDR3 DNA sequence: TGTGCCAGCAGCTTAGCGGGGCTAGGGGGGCCCCAGCATTTT. This chain joins TRBV11-2 and TRBJ1-5; weak D call: TRBD1 (6 bases). The V gene's germline CDR1 is SGHAT and CDR2 FQNNGV. Trimming removed 1 base from V and 9 bases from J, with 13 bases in between. The CDR3 contains 14 residues.